These 22 T cell receptor beta chains were sequenced from one sample in a study of technical replicates of blood from several donors. Clones were sequenced by immunoSEQ multiplex PCR, and TCRdb holds only the in-frame ones, with some missing. This table holds 84,000 or so clones, approximately 97% found once. Sequenced: T cells isolated from PBMCs. These receptors were collected from a human donor in good health.

This chain joins TRBV11-2 and TRBJ2-5; D is unresolved. V dropped 5 bases and J dropped 2 bases, with 6 bases sitting between them. The length of the CDR3 is 12 residues. Germline lookup yields CDR1 SGHAT and CDR2 FQNNGV. The chain's CDR3 is CASSPIQETQYF. CDR3 DNA sequence: TGTGCCAGCAGCCCTATACAAGAGACCCAGTACTTC. The full variable domain, in which reference TRBV11-2 and TRBJ2-5 provide the parts outside the CDR3, is EAGVAQSPRYKIIEKRQSVAFWCNPISGHATLYWYQQILGQGPKLLIQFQNNGVVDDSQLPKDRFSAERLKGVDSTLKIQPAKLEDSAVYLCASSPIQETQYFGPGTRLLVL.

This chain uses TRBV7-9 with TRBJ1-2, with D unclear. The CDR3 contains 15 residues. The V gene lost 5 bases and the J gene lost 6 bases, with 19 bases spanning the gap. CDR1 SEHNR and CDR2 FQNEAQ come from the germline V gene (reference sequence). CDR3 DNA sequence: TGTGCCAGCAGCGAGCAGACTGGAAGAGAAGATGGCTACACCTTC. Residues: CASSEQTGREDGYTF.

The chain has TRBV10-3 and TRBJ2-6; tentative D call: TRBD2 (5 bases). CDR1 is ENHRY and CDR2 is SYGVKD in the germline V gene. There are 15 residues in the CDR3. V dropped 0 bases and J dropped 4 bases, with 7 bases sitting between them. The CDR3 nucleotides read TGTGCCATCAGTGAGTCGACGGGAGGGGCCAACGTCCTGACTTTC. This sequence encodes CAISESTGGANVLTF.

The rearrangement uses TRBV4-1 and TRBJ2-3; 7 positions agree with TRBD1. The CDR3 is made up of 16 amino acids. Germline V CDR1 and CDR2: MGHRA, YSYEKL. The V segment lost 2 bases and the J segment 2 bases; nucleotides outside the gene matches: 7. CDR3 nucleotide sequence: TGCGCCAGCAGCCAAAGACCGACAGGGAACACAGATACGCAGTATTTT. Amino acid sequence: CASSQRPTGNTDTQYF.

This clone was observed a single time. The chain recombines TRBV19 with TRBJ1-1; no definite D call. This CDR3 has 15 residues. Germline CDR1 is LNHDA and CDR2 is SQIVND (reference sequence). Deletions cut 6 bases from V and 0 bases from J, with 14 bases between. The CDR3 DNA reads as TGTGCCAGTAGGTGGACTGCCGCGATGAACACTGAAGCTTTCTTT. Translation gives CASRWTAAMNTEAFF.

The chain has TRBV6-6 and TRBJ2-1, with a weak D call TRBD2 (7 bases). Germline V gene data show CDR1 as MNHNY and CDR2 as SVGAGI (reference sequence). CDR3 size: 16 residues. Trimming removed 9 bases from V and 4 bases from J, with 22 bases in between. The chain's CDR3 is CASLRGGGGSYNEQFF. The DNA of the CDR3 is TGTGCCAGTCTCAGGGGTGGGGGAGGGTCTTACAATGAGCAGTTCTTC.

The V gene is TRBV9, the J gene TRBJ2-2, with 8 bases identical to TRBD1. Germline V gene data show CDR1 as SGDLS and CDR2 as YYNGEE. The CDR3 is 15 residues long. J was trimmed by 9 bases and V by 4 bases; bases with no gene match: 11. Written as DNA, the CDR3 is TGTGCCAGCAGCCCTGGAGGACAGGGAGGCAGGGAGCTGTTTTTT. Translation: CASSPGGQGGRELFF.

This chain links TRBV2 with TRBJ1-4; D call uncertain. CDR1 and CDR2 from the germline V gene are SNHLY and FYNNEI. The CDR3 loop spans 13 amino acids. Trimming took off 2 bases at V and 10 bases at J, with 11 bases between the two ends. The CDR3 protein is CASSEPPRSKLFF. CDR3 nucleotides: TGTGCCAGCAGTGAACCCCCGAGATCAAAACTGTTTTTT.

The chain has TRBV27 and TRBJ2-1; 10 bases align to TRBD1. CDR3 length equals 15 residues. The V segment lost 4 bases and the J segment 2 bases; nucleotides outside the gene matches: 2. The germline CDR1 and CDR2 sequences are MNHEY and SMNVEV (reference sequence). CDR3 sequence (DNA): TGTGCCAGCAGTTCGGGACAGGGGACCTACAATGAGCAGTTCTTC. Amino acids: CASSSGQGTYNEQFF.

This chain joins TRBV28 and TRBJ2-5; 7 bases are shared with TRBD1. CDR3 length equals 16 residues. V lost 4 bases to trimming and J lost 3 bases; unmatched junction nucleotides: 11. Germline V gene lookup returns CDR1 MDHEN and CDR2 SYDVKM. CDR3 amino acids: CASSSPTGVSEETQYF. The CDR3 DNA follows: TGTGCCAGCAGTTCTCCTACAGGGGTGAGCGAAGAGACCCAGTACTTC.

The V call is TRBV11-2, the J call TRBJ1-2; 7 bases map to TRBD1. Germline assignment: CDR1 SGHAT and CDR2 FQNNGV. The length of the CDR3 is 15 residues. V was clipped by 1 base and J by 2 bases; unmatched bases: 4. The CDR3 nucleotides read TGTGCCAGCAGCTTAGTAAGGGGGCTAAACTATGGCTACACCTTC. Residues: CASSLVRGLNYGYTF.

V gene TRBV11-2 combines with J gene TRBJ2-1; 7 bases map to TRBD2. CDR1 SGHAT and CDR2 FQNNGV come from the germline V gene. The CDR3 has 12 amino acids. Trimming cost V 8 bases and J 8 bases; bases outside gene matches: 6. CDR3 protein: CASFSGGDEQFF. CDR3 DNA sequence: TGTGCCAGCTTTTCGGGAGGCGATGAGCAGTTCTTC. Complete variable domain (other parts from reference TRBV11-2 and TRBJ2-1): EAGVAQSPRYKIIEKRQSVAFWCNPISGHATLYWYQQILGQGPKLLIQFQNNGVVDDSQLPKDRFSAERLKGVDSTLKIQPAKLEDSAVYLCASFSGGDEQFFGPGTRLTVL.

This clone was seen only once. The J gene is TRBJ2-1, the V gene TRBV4-1, with 12 bases that match TRBD2. Germline CDR1 reads MGHRA; CDR2 reads YSYEKL. The CDR3 covers 22 residues. Germline trimming cut 0 bases from V and 2 bases from J; bases unmatched to any gene: 17. This CDR3 is CASSQESREASGRASAYNEQFF. CDR3 coding DNA: TGCGCCAGCAGCCAAGAAAGCCGGGAGGCTAGCGGGAGGGCCTCTGCCTACAATGAGCAGTTCTTC.

The genes are TRBV7-9 and TRBJ1-6; D is possibly TRBD1 (6 bases). The CDR3 spans 15 residues. Trimming removed 5 bases from V and 5 bases from J, with 13 bases in between. Per germline, CDR1 SEHNR and CDR2 FQNEAQ (reference sequence). CDR3 bases: TGTGCCAGCAGCCTCGGGACAAATAATAATTCACCCCTCCACTTT. Protein product: CASSLGTNNNSPLHF.

J is TRBJ2-1 and V is TRBV7-9; the match to TRBD2 covers 8 bases. Trimming removed 2 bases from V and 10 bases from J; junction bases left unmatched: 10. Germline CDR1 SEHNR, CDR2 FQNEAQ (reference sequence). The CDR3 covers 15 residues. The CDR3 region has the DNA TGTGCCAGCAGCTTAAGTTCTTCGGGGGGGCAGGAGCAGTTCTTC. Translating gives CASSLSSSGGQEQFF. Looking up the rest from reference TRBV7-9 and TRBJ2-1 gives the full variable domain: DTGVSQNPRHKITKRGQNVTFRCDPISEHNRLYWYRQTLGQGPEFLTYFQNEAQLEKSRLLSDRFSAERPKGSFSTLEIQRTEQGDSAMYLCASSLSSSGGQEQFFGPGTRLTVL.

This chain connects TRBV4-1 to TRBJ2-7; tentatively, D is TRBD2 (6 bases). The CDR3 extends over 14 amino acids. V lost 3 bases to trimming and J lost 0 bases, with 9 bases between them. The germline V gene has CDR1 MGHRA and CDR2 YSYEKL. This chain's CDR3 is CASSQNSGSYEQYF. CDR3 sequence (DNA): TGCGCCAGCAGCCAGAATAGCGGCTCCTACGAGCAGTACTTC.

J is TRBJ1-1 and V is TRBV5-6; the match to TRBD1 covers 7 bases. This CDR3 spans 15 amino acids. From germline, CDR1 is SGHDT and CDR2 YYEEEE. After removal of 1 base from V and 2 bases from J, the junction contained 5 bases not matched to a gene. CDR3 amino acids: CASSLKGGTNTEAFF. CDR3 DNA: TGTGCCAGCAGCTTGAAAGGGGGCACCAACACTGAAGCTTTCTTT.

J is TRBJ2-7 and V is TRBV11-2; 7 positions agree with TRBD1. Per germline, CDR1 SGHAT and CDR2 FQNNGV. J was trimmed by 5 bases and V by 2 bases; bases with no gene match: 15. This CDR3 comprises 17 residues. The CDR3 nucleotides read TGTGCCAGCAGCTTAATTCCAAGCCGGGACAGAAGGGACGAGCAGTACTTC. Translated, it gives CASSLIPSRDRRDEQYF.

This chain links TRBV30 with TRBJ2-5; 10 bases align to TRBD2. Gene TRBJ2-7 matches the end of the DNA better, so the J call may be wrong. This CDR3 is 16 amino acids long. The V gene's germline CDR1 is GTSNPN and CDR2 SVGIG (reference sequence). The CDR3 here is CAWRASGGAFSYEQYF. In DNA form, the CDR3 reads TGTGCCTGGAGAGCAAGCGGGGGGGCTTTCTCCTACGAGCAGTACTTC.

V usage is TRBV2 and J usage is TRBJ2-3; 7 nucleotides match TRBD2. Germline lookup yields CDR1 SNHLY and CDR2 FYNNEI. This CDR3 region has 16 residues. Germline trimming cut 4 bases from V and 0 bases from J; bases unmatched to any gene: 7. The CDR3 protein is CASSGGGFSSTDTQYF. DNA for the CDR3: TGTGCCAGCAGTGGCGGGGGATTCTCTAGCACAGATACGCAGTATTTT.

The chain couples TRBV18 to TRBJ2-2, with TRBD1 as a possible D gene (5 bases). Germline V gene data show CDR1 as KGHSH and CDR2 as LQKENI. The CDR3 spans 16 residues. Deletions cut 4 bases from V and 0 bases from J, with 12 bases between. CDR3 sequence (DNA): TGTGCCAGCTCACTTGACAGTGTTGCGAACACCGGGGAGCTGTTTTTT. Residues: CASSLDSVANTGELFF.

The J gene is TRBJ2-7, the V gene TRBV29-1, with a weak D call TRBD1 (6 bases). The V and J ends lost 4 bases and 0 bases respectively, with 13 bases between them. CDR1 and CDR2 from the germline V gene are SQVTM and ANQGSEA. This CDR3 comprises 14 residues. The CDR3 DNA sequence: TGCAGCGTTGCGGGGCAGGGGTTCTCCTACGAGCAGTACTTC. Translating gives CSVAGQGFSYEQYF.